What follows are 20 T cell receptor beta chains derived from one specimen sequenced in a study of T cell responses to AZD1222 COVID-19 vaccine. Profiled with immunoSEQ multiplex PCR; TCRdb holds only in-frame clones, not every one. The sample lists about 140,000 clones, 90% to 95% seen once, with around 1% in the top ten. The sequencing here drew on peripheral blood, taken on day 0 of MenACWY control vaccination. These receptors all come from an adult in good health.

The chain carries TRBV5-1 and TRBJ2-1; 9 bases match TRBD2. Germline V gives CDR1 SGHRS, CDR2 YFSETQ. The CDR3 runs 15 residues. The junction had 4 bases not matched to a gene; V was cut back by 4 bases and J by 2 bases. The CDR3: CASSLGLAAYNEQFF. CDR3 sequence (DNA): TGCGCCAGCAGCCTGGGACTAGCCGCCTACAATGAGCAGTTCTTC. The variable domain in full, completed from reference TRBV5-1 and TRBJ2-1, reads KAGVTQTPRYLIKTRGQQVTLSCSPISGHRSVSWYQQTPGQGLQFLFEYFSETQRNKGNFPGRFSGRQFSNSRSEMNVSTLELGDSALYLCASSLGLAAYNEQFFGPGTRLTVL.

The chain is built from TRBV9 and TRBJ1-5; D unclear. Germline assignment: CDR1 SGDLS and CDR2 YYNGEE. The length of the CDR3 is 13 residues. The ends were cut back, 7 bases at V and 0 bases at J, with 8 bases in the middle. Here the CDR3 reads CASSLPSNQPQHF. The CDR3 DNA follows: TGTGCCAGCTCTCTCCCTAGCAATCAGCCCCAGCATTTT.

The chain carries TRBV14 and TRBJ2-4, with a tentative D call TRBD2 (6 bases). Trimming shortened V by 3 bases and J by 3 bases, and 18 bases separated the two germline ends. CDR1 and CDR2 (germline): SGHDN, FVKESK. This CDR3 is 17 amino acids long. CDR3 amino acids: CASSQGGGFGIKNIQYF. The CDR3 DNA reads TGTGCCAGCAGCCAGGGAGGAGGGTTCGGGATCAAAAACATTCAGTACTTC.

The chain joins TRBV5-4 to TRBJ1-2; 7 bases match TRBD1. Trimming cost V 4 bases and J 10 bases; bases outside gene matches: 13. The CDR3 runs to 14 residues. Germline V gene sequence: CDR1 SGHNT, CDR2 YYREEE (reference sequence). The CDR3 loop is CASSIGQDGRDYTF. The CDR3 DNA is TGTGCCAGCAGCATCGGACAGGACGGGAGGGACTACACCTTC. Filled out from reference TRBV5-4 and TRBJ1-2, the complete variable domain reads ETGVTQSPTHLIKTRGQQVTLRCSSQSGHNTVSWYQQALGQGPQFIFQYYREEENGRGNFPPRFSGLQFPNYSSELNVNALELDDSALYLCASSIGQDGRDYTFGSGTRLTVV.

The DNA of the CDR3 is TGTGCCAGCAGCCAGCGGGGACGGGGGCATAGAATTGAAGCTTTCTTT. Its translation: CASSQRGRGHRIEAFF. V gene TRBV14 combines with J gene TRBJ1-1; tentative D call: TRBD1 (6 bases). Per the germline V gene, CDR1 is SGHDN and CDR2 is FVKESK. The CDR3 totals 16 residues. Trimming took 3 bases from V and 7 from J, leaving 21 bases between them.

CDR3 DNA sequence: TGCGCCAGCAGCAAAGGACAGGGGGCGGTCACTGAAGCTTTCTTT. It yields the protein CASSKGQGAVTEAFF. The chain joins TRBV5-1 to TRBJ1-1; the match to TRBD1 covers 11 bases. Germline CDR1 is SGHRS and CDR2 is YFSETQ. This CDR3 comprises 15 residues. J lost 4 bases, V lost 4 bases, and 6 bases had no gene match.

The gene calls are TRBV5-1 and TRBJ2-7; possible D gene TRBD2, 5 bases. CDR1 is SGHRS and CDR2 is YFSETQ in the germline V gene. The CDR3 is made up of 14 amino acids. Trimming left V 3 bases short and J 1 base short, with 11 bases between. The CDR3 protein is CASSSIRGSYEQYF. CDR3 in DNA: TGCGCCAGCAGCTCCATACGGGGTTCCTACGAGCAGTACTTC.

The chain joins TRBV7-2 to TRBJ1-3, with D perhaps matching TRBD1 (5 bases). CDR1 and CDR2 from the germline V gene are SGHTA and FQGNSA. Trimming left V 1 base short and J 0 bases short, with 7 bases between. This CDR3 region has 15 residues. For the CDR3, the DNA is TGTGCCAGCAGCTTAGAGGGGAGCTCTGGAAACACCATATATTTT. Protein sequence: CASSLEGSSGNTIYF.

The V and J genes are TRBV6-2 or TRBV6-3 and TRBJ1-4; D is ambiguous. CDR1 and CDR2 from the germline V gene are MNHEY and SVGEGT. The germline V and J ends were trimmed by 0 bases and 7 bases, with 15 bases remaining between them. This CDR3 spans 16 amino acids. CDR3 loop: CASSYSGYWGSEKLFF. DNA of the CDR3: TGTGCCAGCAGTTACTCAGGCTATTGGGGTTCTGAAAAACTGTTTTTT.

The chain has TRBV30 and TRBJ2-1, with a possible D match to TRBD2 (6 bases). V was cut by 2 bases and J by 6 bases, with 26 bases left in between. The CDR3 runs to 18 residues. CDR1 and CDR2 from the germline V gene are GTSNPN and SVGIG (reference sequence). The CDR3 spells CAWSKPGTWGPEGNEQFF. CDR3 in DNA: TGTGCCTGGAGTAAACCCGGGACTTGGGGTCCCGAGGGCAATGAGCAGTTCTTC.

The CDR3 here is CASGTAYGYTF. CDR3 bases: TGTGCCAGCGGAACGGCTTATGGCTACACCTTC. The rearrangement uses TRBV6-5 and TRBJ1-2; no firm D call. CDR1 and CDR2 from the germline V gene are MNHEY and SVGAGI. V was cut by 8 bases and J by 5 bases, with 9 bases left in between. The CDR3 runs to 11 residues.

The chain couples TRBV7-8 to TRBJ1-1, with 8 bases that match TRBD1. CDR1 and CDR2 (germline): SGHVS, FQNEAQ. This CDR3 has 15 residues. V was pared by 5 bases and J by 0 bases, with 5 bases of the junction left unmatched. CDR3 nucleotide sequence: TGTGCCAGCAGCCTCACACAGGGGGTGAACACTGAAGCTTTCTTT. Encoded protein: CASSLTQGVNTEAFF.

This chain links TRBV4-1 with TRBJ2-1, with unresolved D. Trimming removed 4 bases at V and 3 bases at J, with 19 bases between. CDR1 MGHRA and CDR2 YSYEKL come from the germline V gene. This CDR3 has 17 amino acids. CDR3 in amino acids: CASSLKRMTVNYNEQFF. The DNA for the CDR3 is TGCGCCAGCAGCCTAAAAAGAATGACTGTAAACTACAATGAGCAGTTCTTC.

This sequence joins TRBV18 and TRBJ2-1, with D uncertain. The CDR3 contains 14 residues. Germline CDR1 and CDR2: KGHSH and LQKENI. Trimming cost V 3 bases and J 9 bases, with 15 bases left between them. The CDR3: CASSPMEQYAEQFF. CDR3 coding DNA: TGTGCCAGCTCACCGATGGAGCAGTATGCTGAGCAGTTCTTC.

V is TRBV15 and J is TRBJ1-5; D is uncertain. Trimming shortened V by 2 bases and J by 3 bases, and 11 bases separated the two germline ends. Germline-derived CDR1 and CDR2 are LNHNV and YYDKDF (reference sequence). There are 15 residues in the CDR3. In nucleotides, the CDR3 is TGTGCCACCAGCAGAACTGGTAACTACAATCAGCCCCAGCATTTT. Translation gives CATSRTGNYNQPQHF.

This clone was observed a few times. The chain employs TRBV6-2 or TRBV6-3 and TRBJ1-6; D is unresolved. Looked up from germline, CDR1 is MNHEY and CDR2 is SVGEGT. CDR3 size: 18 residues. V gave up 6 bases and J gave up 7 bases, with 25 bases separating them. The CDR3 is CASSPRAWTSHQNSPLHF. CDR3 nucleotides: TGTGCCAGCAGCCCTCGGGCATGGACCTCCCACCAGAATTCACCCCTCCACTTT.

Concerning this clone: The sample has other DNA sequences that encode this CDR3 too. The CDR3 protein is CASSLGLDEQYF. In DNA, the CDR3 is TGTGCCAGCAGCTTAGGACTTGACGAGCAGTACTTC. The V gene is TRBV7-9, the J gene TRBJ2-7; D is unresolved. The CDR3 runs 12 residues. V lost 1 base to trimming and J lost 5 bases, with 6 bases between them. CDR1 is SEHNR and CDR2 is FQNEAQ in the germline V gene (reference sequence).

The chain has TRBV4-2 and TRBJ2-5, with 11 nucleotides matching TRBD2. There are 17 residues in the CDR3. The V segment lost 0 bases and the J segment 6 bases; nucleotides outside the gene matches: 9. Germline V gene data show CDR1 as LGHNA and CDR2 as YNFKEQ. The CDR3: CASSQDGVAGGQQTQYF. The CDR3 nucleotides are TGTGCCAGCAGCCAAGATGGGGTAGCGGGGGGGCAACAGACCCAGTACTTC.

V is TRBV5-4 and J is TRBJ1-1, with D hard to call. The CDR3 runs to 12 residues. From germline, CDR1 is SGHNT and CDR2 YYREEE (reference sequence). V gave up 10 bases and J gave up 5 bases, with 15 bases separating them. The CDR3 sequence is CAGLNMGTEAFF. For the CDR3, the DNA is TGTGCCGGTCTGAATATGGGTACTGAAGCTTTCTTT.

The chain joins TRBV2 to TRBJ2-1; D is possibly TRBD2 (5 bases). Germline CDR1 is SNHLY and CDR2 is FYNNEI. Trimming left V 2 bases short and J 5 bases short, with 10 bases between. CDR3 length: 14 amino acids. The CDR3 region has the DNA TGTGCCAGCAGTGAACATAGCGTACACAATGAGCAGTTCTTC. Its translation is CASSEHSVHNEQFF.